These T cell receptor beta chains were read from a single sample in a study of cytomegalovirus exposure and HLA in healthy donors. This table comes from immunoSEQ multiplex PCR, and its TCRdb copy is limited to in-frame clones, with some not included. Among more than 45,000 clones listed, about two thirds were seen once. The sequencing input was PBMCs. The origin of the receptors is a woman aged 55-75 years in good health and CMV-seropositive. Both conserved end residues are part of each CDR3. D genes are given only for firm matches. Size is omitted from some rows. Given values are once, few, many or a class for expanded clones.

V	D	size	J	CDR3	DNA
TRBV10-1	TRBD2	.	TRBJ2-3	CASASGDTQYF	TGCGCCAGCGCTAGCGGGGATACGCAGTATTTT
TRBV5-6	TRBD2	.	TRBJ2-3	CASSGVTSGGDTQYF	TGTGCCAGCAGCGGGGTAACTAGCGGCGGGGATACGCAGTATTTT
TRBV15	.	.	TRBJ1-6	CASSRSSYNSPLHF	TGTGCCAGCTCCCGGAGCTCCTATAATTCACCCCTCCACTTT
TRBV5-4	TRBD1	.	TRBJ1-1	CASRLGQGGNTEAFF	TGTGCCAGCAGACTTGGACAGGGTGGAAACACTGAAGCTTTCTTT
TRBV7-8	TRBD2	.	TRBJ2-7	CASSSGLAGGRSYEQYF	TGTGCCAGCAGCTCGGGACTAGCGGGGGGGCGTTCCTACGAGCAGTACTTC
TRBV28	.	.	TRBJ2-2	CASSSPAGANTGELFF	TGTGCCAGCAGCTCCCCGGCAGGGGCTAACACCGGGGAGCTGTTTTTT
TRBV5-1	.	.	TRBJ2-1	CASTSGSGTHNEQFF	TGCGCCAGCACTTCGGGATCCGGGACACACAATGAGCAGTTCTTC
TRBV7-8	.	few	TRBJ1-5	CASRDFPKPQHF	TGTGCCAGCAGGGACTTCCCGAAGCCCCAGCATTTT
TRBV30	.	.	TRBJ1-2	CAWSVEWRPGYTF	TGTGCCTGGAGTGTAGAGTGGAGGCCCGGCTACACCTTC
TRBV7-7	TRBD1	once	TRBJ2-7	CASSQTGIYEQYF	TGTGCCAGCAGCCAGACAGGGATTTACGAGCAGTACTTC
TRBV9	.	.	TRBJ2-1	CASSVDSYEQFF	TGTGCCAGCAGCGTAGATTCCTATGAGCAGTTCTTC
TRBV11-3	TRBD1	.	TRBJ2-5	CASSLRGTGGVSGTQYF	TGTGCCAGCAGCTTACGGGGGACAGGGGGCGTTTCAGGGACCCAGTACTTC
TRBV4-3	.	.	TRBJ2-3	CASSQASPDTQYF	TGCGCCAGCAGCCAAGCTAGCCCGGATACGCAGTATTTT
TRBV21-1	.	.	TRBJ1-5	CASSKTGWSQPQHF	TGTGCCAGCAGCAAAACAGGGTGGTCCCAGCCCCAGCATTTT
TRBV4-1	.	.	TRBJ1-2	CASSQRVAAQANYGYTF	TGCGCCAGCAGCCAGCGAGTGGCGGCACAAGCTAACTATGGCTACACCTTC
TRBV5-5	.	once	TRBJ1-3	CASSSAGGTGNTIYF	TGTGCCAGCAGCTCCGCCGGGGGGACTGGAAACACCATATATTTT
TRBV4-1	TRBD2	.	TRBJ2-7	CASSSTSGHSYEQYF	TGCGCCAGCAGCTCTACTAGCGGACACTCCTACGAGCAGTACTTC
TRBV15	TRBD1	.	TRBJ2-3	CATSSRDRHSTDTQYF	TGTGCCACCAGCAGTCGGGACAGGCATAGCACAGATACGCAGTATTTT
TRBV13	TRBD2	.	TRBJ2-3	CASSPRTGGGAVDTQYF	TGTGCCAGCAGCCCCAGAACGGGCGGGGGGGCCGTGGATACGCAGTATTTT
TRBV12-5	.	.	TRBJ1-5	CASGFDRFNQPQHF	TGTGCTAGTGGTTTCGACAGGTTCAATCAGCCCCAGCATTTT
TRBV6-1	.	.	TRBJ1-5	CASSVGLRNQPQHF	TGTGCCAGCAGCGTGGGACTGCGGAATCAGCCCCAGCATTTT
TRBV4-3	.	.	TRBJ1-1	CASSQDRVNTEAFF	TGCGCCAGCAGCCAAGATCGAGTGAACACTGAAGCTTTCTTT
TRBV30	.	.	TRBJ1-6	CAINGEGIGPLHF	TGTGCCATAAACGGCGAGGGAATCGGACCCCTCCACTTT
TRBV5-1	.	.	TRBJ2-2	CASSLTQGAGELFF	TGCGCCAGCAGCTTGACACAGGGCGCCGGGGAGCTGTTTTTT
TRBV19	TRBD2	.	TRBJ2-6	CASSSGLAGSSGANVLTF	TGTGCCAGTAGTTCGGGACTAGCGGGGAGCTCTGGGGCCAACGTCCTGACTTTC
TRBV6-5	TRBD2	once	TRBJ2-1	CASRLSGGVGNEQFF	TGTGCCAGCAGACTATCGGGGGGGGTAGGAAATGAGCAGTTCTTC
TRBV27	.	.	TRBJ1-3	CASSPAGSSGNTIYF	TGTGCCAGCAGTCCGGCCGGGAGCTCTGGAAACACCATATATTTT
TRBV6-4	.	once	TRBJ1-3	CASSDRGAGHSIFSGNTIYF	TGTGCCAGCAGTGACCGCGGGGCAGGACATTCCATTTTCTCTGGAAACACCATATATTTT
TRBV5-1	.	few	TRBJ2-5	CASRGTSARQETQYF	TGCGCCAGCAGGGGGACATCGGCGAGGCAAGAGACCCAGTACTTC
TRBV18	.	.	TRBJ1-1	CASSPSGYTEAFF	TGTGCCAGCTCCCCCTCAGGGTACACTGAAGCTTTCTTT
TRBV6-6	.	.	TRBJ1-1	CASSTRGGVNTEAFF	TGTGCCAGCAGTACCCGGGGAGGGGTGAACACTGAAGCTTTCTTT
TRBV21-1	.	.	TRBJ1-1	CASSKVGRKDTEAFF	TGTGCCAGCAGCAAAGTTGGGCGTAAGGACACTGAAGCTTTCTTT
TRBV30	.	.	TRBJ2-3	CAWRPASGGTIRSDTQYF	TGTGCCTGGAGACCTGCCTCTGGGGGGACCATTCGAAGCGATACGCAGTATTTT
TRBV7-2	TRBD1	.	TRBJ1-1	CASSWGGQGEAFF	TGTGCCAGCAGCTGGGGTGGACAGGGTGAAGCTTTCTTT
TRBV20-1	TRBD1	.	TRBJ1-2	CSATGGGGYTF	TGCAGTGCTACAGGGGGCGGGGGCTACACCTTC
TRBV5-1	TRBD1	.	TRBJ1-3	CASSFGTGTPRTGNTIYF	TGCGCCAGCAGCTTCGGGACAGGGACCCCCCGGACAGGAAACACCATATATTTT
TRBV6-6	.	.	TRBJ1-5	CASSFGWTGQPQHF	TGTGCCAGCAGCTTCGGTTGGACGGGACAGCCCCAGCATTTT
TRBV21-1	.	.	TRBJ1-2	CASSNPRGQGEGYTF	TGTGCCAGCAGCAATCCAAGGGGACAGGGTGAGGGCTACACCTTC
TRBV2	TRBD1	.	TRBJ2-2	CASSRDRGAGELFF	TGTGCCAGCAGTCGGGACAGGGGGGCCGGGGAGCTGTTTTTT
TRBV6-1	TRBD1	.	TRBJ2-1	CATSRGNYNEQFF	TGTGCCACCTCCAGGGGGAACTACAATGAGCAGTTCTTC
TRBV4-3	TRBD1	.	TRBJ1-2	CASSQELYRDRNGYTF	TGCGCCAGCAGCCAAGAACTGTACAGGGACAGAAATGGCTACACCTTC
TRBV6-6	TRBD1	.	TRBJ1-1	CASSQQGGSTEAFF	TGTGCCAGCAGCCAACAGGGGGGTAGCACTGAAGCTTTCTTT
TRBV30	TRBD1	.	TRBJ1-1	CACHRGMNTEAFF	TGTGCCTGCCACAGGGGGATGAACACTGAAGCTTTCTTT
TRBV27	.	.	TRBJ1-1	CASSLNIMNTEAFF	TGTGCCAGCAGTTTGAACATTATGAACACTGAAGCTTTCTTT
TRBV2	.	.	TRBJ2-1	CASGQYNEQFF	TGTGCCAGCGGACAGTACAATGAGCAGTTCTTC
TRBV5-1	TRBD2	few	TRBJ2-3	CASSLSSGGRTDTQYF	TGCGCCAGCAGCTTGTCTAGCGGGGGCCGCACAGATACGCAGTATTTT
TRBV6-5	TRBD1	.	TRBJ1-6	CASSYGDSYSPLHF	TGTGCCAGCAGTTACGGGGACAGTTATTCACCCCTCCACTTT
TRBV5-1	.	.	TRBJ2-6	CASSWGGTGANVLTF	TGCGCCAGCAGCTGGGGAGGTACCGGGGCCAACGTCCTGACTTTC
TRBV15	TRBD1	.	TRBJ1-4	CATSRGQGGRDEKLFF	TGTGCCACCAGCAGAGGACAGGGGGGTCGGGATGAAAAACTGTTTTTT
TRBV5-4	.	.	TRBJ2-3	CASTDIMNGDTQYF	TGTGCCAGCACTGACATTATGAATGGGGATACGCAGTATTTT
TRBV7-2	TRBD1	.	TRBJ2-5	CASSYGTGSVTQYF	TGTGCCAGCAGCTACGGGACAGGGAGTGTGACCCAGTACTTC
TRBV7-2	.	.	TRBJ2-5	CASSSRLASRETQYF	TGTGCCAGCAGCTCACGGCTAGCGTCCAGGGAGACCCAGTACTTC
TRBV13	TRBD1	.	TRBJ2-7	CASSEDRRTYEQYF	TGTGCCAGCAGCGAGGACAGGAGGACCTACGAGCAGTACTTC
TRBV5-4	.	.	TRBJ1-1	CASSLRRGNTEAFF	TGTGCCAGCAGCTTAAGGAGGGGGAACACTGAAGCTTTCTTT
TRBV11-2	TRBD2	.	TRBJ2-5	CASSLGTSQTQYF	TGTGCCAGCAGCTTAGGGACTAGCCAGACCCAGTACTTC
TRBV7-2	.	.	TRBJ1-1	CASSPDSENTEAFF	TGTGCCAGCAGCCCGGACAGTGAGAACACTGAAGCTTTCTTT
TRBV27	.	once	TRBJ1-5	CASSFSRGAYSNQPQHF	TGTGCCAGCAGTTTTTCCCGGGGGGCGTATAGCAATCAGCCCCAGCATTTT
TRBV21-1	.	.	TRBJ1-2	CASSKVTGANYGYTF	TGTGCCAGCAGCAAAGTAACGGGGGCTAACTATGGCTACACCTTC
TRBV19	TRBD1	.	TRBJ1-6	CASRTDRVFSPLHF	TGTGCCAGTAGGACAGACAGGGTGTTTTCACCCCTCCACTTT
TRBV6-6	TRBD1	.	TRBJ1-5	CASSSGTGGGNQPQHF	TGTGCCAGCAGCTCTGGGACAGGGGGAGGCAATCAGCCCCAGCATTTT